The 14 T cell receptor beta chains in this list originate from one sample, sequenced in a study of Tregs in tolerant kidney transplant recipients. TCRdb keeps only in-frame clones here, not all; method: immunoSEQ multiplex PCR. The sample holds roughly 66,000 clones, more than 90% seen once. Sequenced material: CD8+ T cells from blood, taken before the transplant. These receptors were taken from a human donor who received a combined kidney and bone marrow transplant.

This chain links TRBV7-9 with TRBJ2-7; 12 nucleotides agree with TRBD2. The CDR3 spans 18 residues. The germline gives CDR1 SEHNR, CDR2 FQNEAQ (reference sequence). The V gene end was trimmed by 1 base and the J gene end by 2 bases; junction bases not matched to a gene: 9. Written as DNA, the CDR3 is TGTGCCAGCAGCTTAGTTACGGGGACTAGCGGGTTTACCTACGAGCAGTACTTC. Protein: CASSLVTGTSGFTYEQYF.

The gene calls are TRBV4-2 and TRBJ2-7, with D possibly being TRBD2 (6 bases). V was trimmed by 4 bases and J by 5 bases, leaving 15 bases between them. The CDR3 runs 14 residues. Per the germline V gene, CDR1 is LGHNA and CDR2 is YNFKEQ. CDR3 sequence reads: CASSPERVHDEQYF. In nucleotides, the CDR3 is TGTGCCAGCAGCCCAGAGCGGGTACACGACGAGCAGTACTTC.

The chain employs TRBV7-6 and TRBJ2-7, with D perhaps TRBD2 (6 bases). V was pared by 5 bases and J by 3 bases, with 11 bases between. Looked up from germline, CDR1 is SGHVS and CDR2 is FNYEAQ. The CDR3 is made up of 13 amino acids. CDR3 DNA sequence: TGTGCCAGCAGCGCCACTAGCTACTACGAGCAGTACTTC. It specifies CASSATSYYEQYF.

The CDR3 region has the DNA TGTGCCAGCATAGTTCTAGCGGGAGGCCCCTACGAGCAGTACTTC. Its translation is CASIVLAGGPYEQYF. J is TRBJ2-7 and V is TRBV5-5; 11 nucleotides match TRBD2. After removal of 6 bases from V and 2 bases from J, the junction contained 7 bases not matched to a gene. Germline-derived CDR1 and CDR2 are SGHKS and YYEKEE (reference sequence). The CDR3 is 15 amino acids.

Remarks on this clone: The same CDR3 can be traced to other DNA sequences in this sample. The CDR3 is CASSPFRGLNSPLHF. The CDR3 nucleotides are TGCGCCAGCAGCCCGTTTAGGGGCCTCAATTCACCCCTCCACTTT. The gene calls are TRBV4-3 and TRBJ1-6; D possibly corresponds to TRBD1 (5 bases). This CDR3 has 15 residues. Germline V gives CDR1 LGHNA, CDR2 YSLEER. The V and J ends lost 4 bases and 7 bases respectively, with 14 bases between them.

This chain joins TRBV9 and TRBJ1-1, with 9 bases aligning to TRBD1. This CDR3 spans 14 amino acids. From germline, CDR1 is SGDLS and CDR2 YYNGEE. The V and J ends lost 2 bases and 7 bases, in that order; junction bases with no gene match: 6. This CDR3 is CASSVRDRVFEAFF. CDR3 DNA sequence: TGTGCCAGCAGCGTTAGGGACAGGGTCTTTGAAGCTTTCTTT.

This clone occurred a few times. The V and J genes are TRBV28 and TRBJ1-1, with 9 bases identical to TRBD1. CDR1 MDHEN and CDR2 SYDVKM come from the germline V gene. The CDR3 length is 14 residues. V was clipped by 7 bases and J by 8 bases; unmatched bases: 11. The CDR3 loop is CASTYRGLRLEAFF. Written as DNA, the CDR3 is TGTGCCAGCACCTACAGGGGGCTTAGGTTAGAAGCTTTCTTT.

A note on this clone: This sample includes further DNA sequences coding for the same CDR3. CDR3 bases: TGTGCCAGCAGTCTTTACAAGAACACTGAAGCTTTCTTT. This encodes CASSLYKNTEAFF. The chain uses TRBV27 and TRBJ1-1; D call uncertain. Trimming left V 5 bases short and J 1 base short, with 8 bases between. Germline assignment: CDR1 MNHEY and CDR2 SMNVEV (reference sequence). This CDR3 is built from 13 residues.

This chain joins TRBV4-1 and TRBJ2-1; the match to TRBD2 covers 10 bases. V shed 0 bases, J shed 9 bases, and the junction held 5 bases outside the gene matches. Germline V gene sequence: CDR1 MGHRA, CDR2 YSYEKL. The CDR3 is 15 amino acids. The CDR3 protein is CASSQDGLAGAEQFF. The CDR3 nucleotides are TGCGCCAGCAGCCAAGATGGTCTAGCGGGAGCTGAGCAGTTCTTC.

The gene calls are TRBV27 and TRBJ1-3; no firm D call. Germline V lookup: CDR1 MNHEY, CDR2 SMNVEV (reference sequence). The CDR3 loop spans 14 amino acids. V was cut by 0 bases and J by 4 bases, with 7 bases left in between. CDR3 region: CASSLSPVGNTIYF. The CDR3 nucleotides are TGTGCCAGCAGTTTATCCCCCGTAGGAAACACCATATATTTT.

The V and J genes are TRBV10-3 and TRBJ2-7; TRBD2 is a possible D gene (5 bases). The CDR3 sequence is 12 residues long. CDR1 ENHRY and CDR2 SYGVKD come from the germline V gene. CDR3 amino acids: CAAVSGSYEQYF. The CDR3 DNA reads TGTGCAGCGGTGAGCGGCTCCTACGAGCAGTACTTC.

The chain links TRBV28 to TRBJ1-1, with D maybe TRBD1 (6 bases). CDR3 length equals 14 residues. V was trimmed by 6 bases and J by 1 base, leaving 12 bases between them. Germline assignment: CDR1 MDHEN and CDR2 SYDVKM. The CDR3 region is CASRLQGPNTEAFF. CDR3 DNA sequence: TGTGCCAGCAGATTACAGGGCCCGAACACTGAAGCTTTCTTT.

This clone was seen only once. The rearrangement links TRBV5-4 to TRBJ2-1, with TRBD2 matching over 8 bases. In germline, CDR1 is SGHNT, CDR2 YYREEE (reference sequence). There are 15 residues in the CDR3. J was trimmed by 8 bases and V by 4 bases; bases with no gene match: 11. This CDR3 is CASSPRGGAFDEQFF. DNA for the CDR3: TGTGCCAGCAGCCCCCGGGGGGGGGCCTTCGATGAGCAGTTCTTC. Variable domain in full (rest from reference TRBV5-4 and TRBJ2-1): ETGVTQSPTHLIKTRGQQVTLRCSSQSGHNTVSWYQQALGQGPQFIFQYYREEENGRGNFPPRFSGLQFPNYSSELNVNALELDDSALYLCASSPRGGAFDEQFFGPGTRLTVL.

The chain combines TRBV11-2 with TRBJ1-2; TRBD1 might be the D (6 bases). V shed 7 bases and J shed 8 bases, with 20 bases lying between them. Germline CDR1 reads SGHAT; CDR2 reads FQNNGV. This CDR3 region has 14 residues. The CDR3 DNA reads TGTGCCAGCACTCCTATTACAGGGTACGGGGGCTACACCTTC. Protein sequence: CASTPITGYGGYTF.